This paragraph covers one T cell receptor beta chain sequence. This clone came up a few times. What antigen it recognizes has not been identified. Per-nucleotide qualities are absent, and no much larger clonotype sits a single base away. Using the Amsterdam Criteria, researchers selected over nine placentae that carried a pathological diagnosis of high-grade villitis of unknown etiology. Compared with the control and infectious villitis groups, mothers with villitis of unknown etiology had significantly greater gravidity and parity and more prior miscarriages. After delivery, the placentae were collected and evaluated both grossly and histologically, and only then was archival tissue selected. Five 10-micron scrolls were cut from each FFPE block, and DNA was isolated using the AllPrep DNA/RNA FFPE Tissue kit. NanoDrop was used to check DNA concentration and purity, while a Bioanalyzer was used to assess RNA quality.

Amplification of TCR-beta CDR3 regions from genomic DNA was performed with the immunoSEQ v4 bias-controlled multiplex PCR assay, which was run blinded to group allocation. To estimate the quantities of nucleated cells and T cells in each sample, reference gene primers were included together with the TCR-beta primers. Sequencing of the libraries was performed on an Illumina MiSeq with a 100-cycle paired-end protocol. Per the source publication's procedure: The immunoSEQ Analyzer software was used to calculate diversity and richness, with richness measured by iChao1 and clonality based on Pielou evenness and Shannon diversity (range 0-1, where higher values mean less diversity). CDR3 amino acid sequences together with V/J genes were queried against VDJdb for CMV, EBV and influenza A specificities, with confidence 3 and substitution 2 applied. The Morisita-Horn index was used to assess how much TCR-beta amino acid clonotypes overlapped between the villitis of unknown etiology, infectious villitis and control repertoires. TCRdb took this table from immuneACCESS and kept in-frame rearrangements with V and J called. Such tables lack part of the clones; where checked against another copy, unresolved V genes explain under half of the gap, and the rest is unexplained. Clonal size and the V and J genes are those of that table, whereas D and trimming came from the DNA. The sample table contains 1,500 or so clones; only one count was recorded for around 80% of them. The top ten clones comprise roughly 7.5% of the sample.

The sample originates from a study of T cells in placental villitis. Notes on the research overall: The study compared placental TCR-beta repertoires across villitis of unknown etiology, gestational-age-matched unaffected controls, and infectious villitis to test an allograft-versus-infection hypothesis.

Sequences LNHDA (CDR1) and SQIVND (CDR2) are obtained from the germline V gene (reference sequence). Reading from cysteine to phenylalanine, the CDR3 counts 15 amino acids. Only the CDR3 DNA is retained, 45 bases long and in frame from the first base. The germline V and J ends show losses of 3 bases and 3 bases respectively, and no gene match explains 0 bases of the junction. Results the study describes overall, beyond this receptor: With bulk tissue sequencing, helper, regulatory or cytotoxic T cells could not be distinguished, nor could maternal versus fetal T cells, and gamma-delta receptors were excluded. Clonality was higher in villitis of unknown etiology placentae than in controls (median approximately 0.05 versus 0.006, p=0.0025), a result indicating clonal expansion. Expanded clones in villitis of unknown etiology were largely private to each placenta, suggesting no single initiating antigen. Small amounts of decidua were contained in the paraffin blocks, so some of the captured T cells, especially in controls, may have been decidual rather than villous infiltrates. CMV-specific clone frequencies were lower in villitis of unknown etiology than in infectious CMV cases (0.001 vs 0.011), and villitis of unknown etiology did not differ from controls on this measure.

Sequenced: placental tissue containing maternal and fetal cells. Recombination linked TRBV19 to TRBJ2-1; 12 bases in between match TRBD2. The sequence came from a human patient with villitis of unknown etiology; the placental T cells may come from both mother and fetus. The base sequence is TGTGCCAGTAGTATGACTAGCGGGGGCTACAATGAGCAGTTCTTC. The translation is CASSMTSGGYNEQFF.